The TCR beta chain described here comes from a study of OX40 agonist ivuxolimab in advanced cancers. Produced via immunoSEQ multiplex PCR; TCRdb's table is partial and in-frame only. The sample holds 65,000 to 70,000 clones, about three quarters seen once. Trimming removed 2 bases from V and 0 bases from J; junction bases left unmatched: 2. The CDR3 loop spans 16 amino acids. This TCR came from an adult with an advanced solid tumor such as melanoma, head and neck, liver or kidney cancer. The V gene is TRBV6-7, the J gene TRBJ1-4, with 8 bases lining up with TRBD1. TRBV6-7 is an open reading frame, and its role is uncertain. The specimen was CD4+ or CD8+ T cells sorted from blood, collected in a trial of the OX40 agonist ivuxolimab. The CDR3 protein is CASSYATGATNEKLFF. CDR3 bases: TGTGCCAGCAGTTACGCGACAGGGGCAACTAATGAAAAACTGTTTTTT.